This TCR beta chain is from a study of cytomegalovirus exposure and HLA in healthy donors. The study ran its PCR with 60 Vbeta and 13 Jbeta primers. The assay was immunoSEQ multiplex PCR, and TCRdb's table has in-frame clones only and misses some. In the table there are approximately 150,000 clones, over 80% of which are singletons. With 3 bases clipped from V and 1 base from J, the junction kept 16 bases outside the gene matches. The CDR3 has 18 amino acids. CDR1 SGDLS and CDR2 YYNGEE come from the germline V gene. The TCR originated in a male donor in good health and CMV-seronegative. Source material: PBMCs. The V and J genes are TRBV9 and TRBJ2-7; 7 bases map to TRBD1. The CDR3: CASSAPYGRQGASYEQYF. CDR3 DNA sequence: TGTGCCAGCAGCGCCCCGTATGGAAGACAGGGAGCTTCCTACGAGCAGTACTTC.